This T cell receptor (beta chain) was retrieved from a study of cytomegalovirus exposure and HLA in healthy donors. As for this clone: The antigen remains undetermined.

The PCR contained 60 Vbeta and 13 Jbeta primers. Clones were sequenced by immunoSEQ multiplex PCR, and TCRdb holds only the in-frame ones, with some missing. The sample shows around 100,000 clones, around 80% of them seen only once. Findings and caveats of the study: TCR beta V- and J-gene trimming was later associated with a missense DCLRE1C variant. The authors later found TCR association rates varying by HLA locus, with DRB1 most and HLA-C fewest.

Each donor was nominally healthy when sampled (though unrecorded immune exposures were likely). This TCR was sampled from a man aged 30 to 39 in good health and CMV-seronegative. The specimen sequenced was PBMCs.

In DNA, the CDR3 is TGTGCCAGCAGCGCAGGGGGGATTAGCTCCTACGAGCAGTACTTC. This codes for CASSAGGISSYEQYF. The chain is built from TRBV27 and TRBJ2-7; TRBD1 might be the D (7 bases). Trimming took 6 bases from V and 0 from J, leaving 15 bases between them. Germline V gives CDR1 MNHEY, CDR2 SMNVEV (reference sequence). The CDR3 is made up of 15 amino acids.